The 18 T cell receptor beta chains below were found in one sample sequenced in a study of T-cell reconstitution after alpha-beta-depleted transplantation in children. Preparation of the TCRbeta library used unique molecular identifiers. TCRdb ran MiXCR on the PCR reads and lists one entry per CDR3 protein. The data show some 29,000 distinct CDR3 sequences, under 8% seen once. This sample comprised PBMCs, mostly from graft donor cells, obtained 180 days after TCRalphabeta/CD19-depleted stem cell transplant. The receptors were sampled from a male patient between 10 and 17 years old who had a stem cell transplant for acute myeloid leukemia, so the T cells may come from the graft donor.

In its sample, this clonotype was seen many times. The chain uses TRBV27 and TRBJ2-4; D may match TRBD1 or TRBD2 (5 bases each). V was clipped by 5 bases and J by 0 bases, with 14 bases between them. The germline V gene has CDR1 MNHEY and CDR2 SMNVEV (reference sequence). CDR3 length: 16 amino acids. The CDR3 nucleotides read TGTGCCAGCAGTCCCGGGACCTTAATAGCCAAAAACATTCAGTACTTC. This codes for CASSPGTLIAKNIQYF.

This clonotype appeared a few times. The chain is built from TRBV20-1 and TRBJ1-5; 9 nucleotides align to TRBD1. Germline V lookup: CDR1 DFQATT, CDR2 SNEGSKA (reference sequence). This CDR3 comprises 17 residues. The V gene end was trimmed by 0 bases and the J gene end by 0 bases; junction bases not matched to a gene: 6. The CDR3 protein is CSARDRRTGDSNQPQHF. CDR3 nucleotides: TGCAGTGCTAGAGACCGACGGACAGGGGATAGCAATCAGCCCCAGCATTTT.

This clonotype has ten or more counts. V is TRBV30 and J is TRBJ2-7; possible D gene TRBD1, 5 bases. This CDR3 spans 14 amino acids. Per germline, CDR1 GTSNPN and CDR2 SVGIG (reference sequence). The V and J ends lost 1 base and 4 bases respectively, with 14 bases between them. The CDR3: CAWSGGRRTYEQYF. The CDR3 DNA reads TGTGCCTGGAGTGGAGGCAGGCGGACATACGAGCAGTACTTC.

By share, this clonotype ranks as large. This chain links TRBV12-3 or TRBV12-4 with TRBJ2-7, with no clear D. CDR3 length equals 11 residues. V lost 3 bases and J 6 bases, leaving 6 bases between the germline ends. The CDR3 DNA is TGTGCCAGCAGTTTTAGGAGCGAGCAGTACTTC. Its translation is CASSFRSEQYF.

This clonotype was counted many times. The rearrangement uses TRBV3-1 and TRBJ1-5; TRBD1 matches 9 bases. After removal of 1 base from V and 3 bases from J, the junction contained 1 base not matched to a gene. Germline values: CDR1 LGHDT, CDR2 YNNKEL (reference sequence). The CDR3 runs to 15 residues. The CDR3 nucleotides read TGTGCCAGCAGCCAAGGGACAGGGGACAATCAGCCCCAGCATTTT. Residues: CASSQGTGDNQPQHF.

Many counts were recorded for this clonotype. The chain recombines TRBV5-4 with TRBJ2-3; D is undetermined. Trimming shortened V by 2 bases and J by 3 bases, and 7 bases separated the two germline ends. This CDR3 spans 13 amino acids. From germline, CDR1 is SGHNT and CDR2 YYREEE (reference sequence). CDR3: CASSLARTDTQYF. Here the CDR3 DNA reads TGTGCCAGCAGCTTAGCCAGGACAGATACGCAGTATTTT.

This clonotype was observed many times. The chain has TRBV11-2 and TRBJ2-3, with D unclear. Germline assignment: CDR1 SGHAT and CDR2 FQNNGV. V was cut by 0 bases and J by 8 bases, with 9 bases left in between. CDR3 length: 13 amino acids. In DNA, the CDR3 is TGTGCCAGCAGCTTAGATTCCCCCAGTACGCAGTATTTT. As protein: CASSLDSPSTQYF. Using reference TRBV11-2 and TRBJ2-3 for the parts outside the CDR3, the full variable domain is EAGVAQSPRYKIIEKRQSVAFWCNPISGHATLYWYQQILGQGPKLLIQFQNNGVVDDSQLPKDRFSAERLKGVDSTLKIQPAKLEDSAVYLCASSLDSPSTQYFGPGTRLTVL.

The table lists this clonotype with many counts. V is TRBV5-1 and J is TRBJ2-7, with TRBD2 identical over 13 bases. V was clipped by 5 bases and J by 4 bases; unmatched bases: 6. Germline V gives CDR1 SGHRS, CDR2 YFSETQ. The CDR3 loop spans 15 amino acids. CDR3 residues: CASRSRTSGRYEQYF. CDR3 nucleotides: TGCGCCAGCAGATCTAGGACTAGCGGGAGATACGAGCAGTACTTC.

At least ten counts were recorded for this clonotype. This chain uses TRBV29-1 with TRBJ2-7; the match to TRBD2 covers 8 bases. The CDR3 runs to 13 residues. With 5 bases clipped from V and 0 bases from J, the junction kept 3 bases outside the gene matches. Per germline, CDR1 SQVTM and CDR2 ANQGSEA. The CDR3 reads CSVSSGSSYEQYF. CDR3 DNA sequence: TGCAGCGTTTCAAGCGGGAGCTCCTACGAGCAGTACTTC.

This clonotype was counted many times. The chain links TRBV12-3 or TRBV12-4 to TRBJ2-2; 11 nucleotides line up with TRBD1. This CDR3 region has 17 residues. With 0 bases clipped from V and 5 bases from J, the junction kept 5 bases outside the gene matches. The CDR3 region is CASSLAPGTGGTGELFF. The DNA of the CDR3 is TGTGCCAGCAGTTTAGCGCCAGGGACAGGGGGGACCGGGGAGCTGTTTTTT.

In this sample, this clonotype turned up many times. This chain joins TRBV28 and TRBJ2-3; 11 nucleotides align to TRBD2. The CDR3 totals 16 residues. Germline V gene lookup returns CDR1 MDHEN and CDR2 SYDVKM. J gave up 1 base and V 3 bases, and 3 bases lay outside the gene matches. The DNA of the CDR3 is TGTGCCAGCAGTTTCGTAGCGGGAGGGGGCACAGATACGCAGTATTTT. It yields the protein CASSFVAGGGTDTQYF.

In this sample, this clonotype turned up many times. The chain carries TRBV6-1 and TRBJ1-1; a possible D gene is TRBD1 (5 bases). Germline V lookup: CDR1 MNHNS, CDR2 SASEGT. Trimming cost V 5 bases and J 2 bases, with 21 bases left between them. The CDR3 is made up of 17 amino acids. DNA of the CDR3: TGTGCCAGCAGTCTAGGTTCCGGGGGGGTGAGTAACACTGAAGCTTTCTTT. Its translation is CASSLGSGGVSNTEAFF.

This clonotype has at least ten counts. The chain links TRBV9 to TRBJ2-4, with 8 bases that match TRBD2. This CDR3 has 15 amino acids. Germline V gene sequence: CDR1 SGDLS, CDR2 YYNGEE. V lost 0 bases to trimming and J lost 7 bases; unmatched junction nucleotides: 6. CDR3 protein: CASSVAPGGENIQYF. CDR3 DNA: TGTGCCAGCAGCGTAGCCCCGGGAGGGGAGAACATTCAGTACTTC.

This clonotype has at least ten counts. V usage is TRBV6-2 or TRBV6-3 and J usage is TRBJ2-3; a possible D gene is TRBD2 (6 bases). Germline-derived CDR1 and CDR2 are MNHEY and SVGEGT. CDR3 length equals 16 residues. Trimming pared 0 bases from V and 3 bases from J, leaving 13 bases between. The CDR3 DNA follows: TGTGCCAGCAGTTACTCGCTCCGGGACTTAACAGATACGCAGTATTTT. Amino acid sequence: CASSYSLRDLTDTQYF.

This clonotype has at least ten counts. The chain has TRBV5-1 and TRBJ1-2; 8 bases line up with TRBD1. Germline CDR1 and CDR2: SGHRS and YFSETQ. The CDR3 covers 18 residues. V was pared by 1 base and J by 3 bases, with 14 bases of the junction left unmatched. CDR3 loop: CASSLTPYSDRAHYGYTF. The CDR3 DNA sequence: TGCGCCAGCAGCTTGACCCCATACTCGGACAGGGCACACTATGGCTACACCTTC.

This clonotype was recorded at least ten times. The chain carries TRBV4-1 and TRBJ2-5; 9 positions match TRBD2. CDR1 and CDR2 (germline): MGHRA, YSYEKL. The CDR3 is made up of 13 amino acids. V dropped 11 bases and J dropped 0; count of bases not matched to a gene: 4. The CDR3: CASAGGYQETQYF. CDR3 nucleotide sequence: TGCGCCTCGGCGGGAGGGTACCAAGAGACCCAGTACTTC.

This chain links TRBV19 with TRBJ2-3, with TRBD2 matching 8 bases. Looked up from germline, CDR1 is LNHDA and CDR2 is SQIVND (reference sequence). J was trimmed by 3 bases and V by 7 bases; bases with no gene match: 6. The CDR3 covers 14 residues. CDR3: CASTNGLATDTQYF. The CDR3 DNA follows: TGTGCCAGTACCAACGGACTAGCAACAGATACGCAGTATTTT.

This clonotype was recorded many times. The chain joins TRBV7-9 to TRBJ1-1, with 7 bases identical to TRBD1. The V and J ends lost 6 bases and 0 bases, in that order; junction bases with no gene match: 10. This CDR3 has 16 amino acids. Germline V gene data show CDR1 as SEHNR and CDR2 as FQNEAQ (reference sequence). CDR3 region: CASSLAGQRMNTEAFF. CDR3 coding DNA: TGTGCCAGCAGTCTAGCGGGACAGAGAATGAACACTGAAGCTTTCTTT.